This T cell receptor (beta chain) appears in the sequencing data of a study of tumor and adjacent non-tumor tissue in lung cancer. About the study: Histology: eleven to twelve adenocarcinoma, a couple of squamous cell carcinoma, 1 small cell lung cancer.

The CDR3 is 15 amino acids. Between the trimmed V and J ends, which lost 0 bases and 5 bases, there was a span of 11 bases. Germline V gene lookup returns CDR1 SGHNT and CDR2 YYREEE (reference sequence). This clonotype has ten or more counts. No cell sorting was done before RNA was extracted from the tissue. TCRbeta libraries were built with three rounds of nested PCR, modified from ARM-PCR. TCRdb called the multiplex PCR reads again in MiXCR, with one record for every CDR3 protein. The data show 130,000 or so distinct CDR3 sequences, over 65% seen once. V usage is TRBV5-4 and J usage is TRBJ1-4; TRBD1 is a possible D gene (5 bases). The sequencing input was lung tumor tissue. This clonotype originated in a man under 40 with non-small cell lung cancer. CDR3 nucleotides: TGTGCCAGCAGCTTGGGTGGGGCCCGAAATGAAAAACTGTTTTTT. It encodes CASSLGGARNEKLFF.